This T cell receptor beta chain emerged from a study of blood T cell repertoires in COVID-19. The table came from immunoSEQ multiplex PCR; TCRdb's copy has only in-frame clones and leaves some out. The sample lists about 260,000 clones; 88% were seen once. This CDR3 spans 14 amino acids. Germline loops: CDR1 LGHNA, CDR2 YNFKEQ. V gave up 4 bases and J gave up 2 bases, with 8 bases separating them. The material sequenced was peripheral blood. The V gene is TRBV4-2, the J gene TRBJ1-4; D uncertain. This receptor was identified in a man in his sixties who had recovered from COVID-19. CDR3 nucleotides: TGTGCCAGCAGCCTCGGGGTTACTAATGAAAAACTGTTTTTT. Translated, it gives CASSLGVTNEKLFF.